A selection of T cell receptor beta chains follows, all from one sample in a study of beta chain features in type 1 diabetes. Some clones are missing from TCRdb's copy, which holds only in-frame ones; the method was immunoSEQ multiplex PCR. Of about 140,000 clones listed, roughly 7.2% are singletons. The sequencing sample was made of central memory CD4+ T cells from blood. The receptors stem from a woman in her thirties in good health. Both conserved end residues are part of each CDR3. D genes are given only for firm matches. Some rows have no size entry. The others give once, few or many, or a class for an expanded clone.

V	J	D	size	DNA	CDR3
TRBV6-5	TRBJ1-4	TRBD1	few	TGTGCCAGCAGTTACCAGGGGGCAACTAATGAAAAACTGTTTTTT	CASSYQGATNEKLFF
TRBV27	TRBJ2-1	TRBD2	few	TGTGCCAGCAGTTTTTTGGCGGGAGTAGGCAATGAGCAGTTCTTC	CASSFLAGVGNEQFF
TRBV2	TRBJ2-1	-	many	TGTGCCAGCAGTGAACAGTTTGAGCAGTTCTTC	CASSEQFEQFF
TRBV11-3	TRBJ2-1	TRBD2	few	TGTGCCAGCATTAGGGGATCTAGCGGGCCGAGCTCCTACAATGAGCAGTTCTTC	CASIRGSSGPSSYNEQFF
TRBV18	TRBJ2-3	-	few	TGTGCCAGCTCACCAGCAGGGTTAACAGATACGCAGTATTTT	CASSPAGLTDTQYF
TRBV19	TRBJ2-1	TRBD2	few	TGTGCCAGTAGGAGGCGGGAGCGGGACCTGAATGAGCAGTTCTTC	CASRRRERDLNEQFF
TRBV7-2	TRBJ2-7	TRBD2	few	TGTGCCAGCAGCTTAGCGCGGGCTAGCGGCTACGAGCAGTACTTC	CASSLARASGYEQYF
TRBV28	TRBJ1-2	-	-	TGTGCCAGCAGTTTATTCAGAGGGCAAGGCTACACCTTC	CASSLFRGQGYTF
TRBV30	TRBJ1-2	TRBD1	-	TGTGCCTGGAGTCTTACGGGACAGGGGTATGGCTACACCTTC	CAWSLTGQGYGYTF
TRBV28	TRBJ2-1	TRBD2	many	TGTGCCATCTCGGCCGGGACTAGCGGGAAAGATGAGCAGTTCTTC	CAISAGTSGKDEQFF
TRBV10-3	TRBJ2-1	TRBD1	few	TGTGCCATCAGTGGACAGGGGTCCTACAATGAGCAGTTCTTC	CAISGQGSYNEQFF
TRBV29-1	TRBJ1-1	TRBD1	-	TGCAGCGCAAGGACAGGGTTGGATACTGAAGCTTTCTTT	CSARTGLDTEAFF
TRBV29-1	TRBJ1-6	TRBD1	-	TGCAGCGTTGTTGACAGGGGTGATTCACCCCTCCACTTT	CSVVDRGDSPLHF
TRBV5-1	TRBJ2-2	TRBD2	-	TGCGCCAGCAGCTTTACTAGCGGCCCTACCACCGGGGAGCTGTTTTTT	CASSFTSGPTTGELFF
TRBV6-1	TRBJ2-7	TRBD2	few	TGTGCCAGCAGCTACGACGAGGGACTAGCCTACGAGCAGTACTTC	CASSYDEGLAYEQYF
TRBV15	TRBJ2-1	TRBD2	-	TGTGCCACCAGCAGAGATTATTCTAGCGGGAATAATGAGCAGTTCTTC	CATSRDYSSGNNEQFF
TRBV5-1	TRBJ2-5	-	-	TGCGCCAGCAGCTTAGCAGGATTAACAGGGTTCGAGACCCAGTACTTC	CASSLAGLTGFETQYF
TRBV29-1	TRBJ2-7	TRBD2	many	TGCAGCGTTGGAGGGAGCCTAGCGGGCCAGAAGGAGCAGTACTTC	CSVGGSLAGQKEQYF
TRBV29-1	TRBJ1-1	-	-	TGCAGCGCGACGGACACACCAGAAGCTTTCTTT	CSATDTPEAFF
TRBV2	TRBJ2-4	-	-	TGTGCCAGCAGTGAAGGCTGGGCGGGGAGGGGGAACATTCAGTACTTC	CASSEGWAGRGNIQYF
TRBV15	TRBJ1-1	-	-	TGTGCCACCAGCAGGGCAGGGATCGGCAGCACTGAAGCTTTCTTT	CATSRAGIGSTEAFF
TRBV7-2	TRBJ1-4	-	few	TGTGCCAGCAGCTCCACAGATTACGGTGAAAAACTGTTTTTT	CASSSTDYGEKLFF
TRBV11-1	TRBJ2-5	TRBD1	-	TGTGCCAGCAGCACCCCCGGACAGGGCGGGGAGACCCAGTACTTC	CASSTPGQGGETQYF
TRBV7-8	TRBJ2-1	-	-	TGTGCCAGCAGCTTACTACGGGAAATCAATGAGCAGTTCTTC	CASSLLREINEQFF
TRBV7-8	TRBJ2-3	TRBD2	few	TGTGCCAGCAGCAAGACTAGCGGGAGTCTAGCAGATACGCAGTATTTT	CASSKTSGSLADTQYF
TRBV28	TRBJ2-1	-	many	TGTGCCAGCAGTGGTAGCGGTTCTCGCCCCTACAATGAGCAGTTCTTC	CASSGSGSRPYNEQFF
TRBV19	TRBJ2-2	TRBD2	-	TGTGCCAGTAGCTACGGACTAGCTTATGCCGGGGAGCTGTTTTTT	CASSYGLAYAGELFF
TRBV6-6	TRBJ2-7	TRBD2	-	TGTGCCAGCAGTTACGTCGGGACTAGCGGAACCTACGAGCAGTACTTC	CASSYVGTSGTYEQYF
TRBV27	TRBJ2-7	TRBD1	-	TGTGCCAGCTCTAGGGACAGCGCATACGAGCAGTACTTC	CASSRDSAYEQYF
TRBV5-6	TRBJ2-2	TRBD1	-	TGTGCCAGCAGCTTCGATATTACAGGGGGCAAAGGGGAGCTGTTTTTT	CASSFDITGGKGELFF
TRBV6-5	TRBJ2-2	-	-	TGTGCCAGCAGTTACGGGCGGGCGCGGACCGGGGAGCTGTTTTTT	CASSYGRARTGELFF